The sequence of this T cell receptor beta chain was determined in a study of T-cell memory formation after mild COVID-19. Study-level information: Clusters were largely donor specific.

This clonotype has only one observation. Its antigen is as yet unknown. 5'RACE with constant-segment primers built TCRalpha and TCRbeta cDNA libraries with UMIs. From the 5' RACE reads, TCRdb called clonotypes with MiXCR, one entry per CDR3 protein. The table shows over 450,000 distinct CDR3 sequences, with roughly 22% occurring only once. V lost 7 bases and J lost 7, with 23 bases in between. This CDR3 has 17 amino acids. Germline-derived CDR1 and CDR2 are SNHLY and FYNNEI. Overall study findings and caveats: Contracting CD8+ clones were enriched in EMRA, CD4+ mainly in CM and EM. Clones contracting across day 15 to 85 had a balanced CD4/CD8 profile; later expanding clones leaned CD4+.

This receptor was taken from an adult woman who had mild COVID-19 (a few samples of this study predate the infection). Cell type and time point are not known. The rearrangement joins TRBV2 to TRBJ1-6; TRBD1 might be the D (5 bases). Source material: PBMCs or a T cell subset sorted from them (not recorded which). The CDR3 DNA follows: TGTGCCAGCAATCCGAGATGGGGCTCTTTCGGGAATTCACCCCTCCACTTT. It is translated as CASNPRWGSFGNSPLHF.